A selection of T cell receptor beta chains follows, all from one sample in a study of human T cells and chemical hapten exposure. Each CDR3 protein is one row after TCRdb ran MiXCR on the reads. This sample has about 120,000 distinct CDR3 sequences, with less than 10% found just once. Sequencing was performed on whole blood. The receptor set was obtained from a human donor in good health. Some clones in this sample may be carry-over from other donors' samples. Both conserved end residues are part of each CDR3. The order of the fields is V gene, CDR3 length, D gene, clone size, CDR3 protein. D genes are given only for firm matches. A row's size may be missing; if present it is once, few, many or a size class.

>TRBV5-5|15|-|few
CASSLVSGRPYEQYF
>TRBV7-9|17|TRBD1|-
CASSLGGQGKVNTEAFF
>TRBV29-1|13|-|many
CSGSQVLYNEQFF
>TRBV7-2|15|-|many
CASSLALGERAPLHF
>TRBV7-2|15|-|few
CASSFTGALTYEQYF
>TRBV10-3|13|TRBD2|-
CAISGAGIYEQYF
>TRBV20-1|11|-|-
CSAAAVHEQYF
>TRBV18|16|TRBD1|many
CASSPITGTGEEKLFF
>TRBV7-9|13|-|many
CASSAGTQETQYF
>TRBV7-2|16|TRBD1|many
CASRTQKRQGADEQFF
>TRBV6-1|14|-|-
CASSWTDRDYGYTF
>TRBV12-3/TRBV12-4|16|-|-
CASSFLVGSDSYGYTF
>TRBV12-3/TRBV12-4|11|-|few
CASLGEETQYF
>TRBV4-2|18|-|many
CASSQDWGAGASGNTIYF
>TRBV19|16|TRBD1|many
CASTPRGGTGSSPLHF
>TRBV3-1|14|-|-
CASTLRQAPDTQYF
>TRBV5-1|15|-|few
CASQEAHTSTDTQYF
>TRBV7-2|14|-|many
CASSLGAQGYEQYF
>TRBV20-1|14|-|few
CSARGNSRRDEQYF
>TRBV10-1|15|TRBD1|many
CASSETGASTDTQYF
>TRBV20-1|13|TRBD2|many
CSARREGNNEQFF
>TRBV10-3|12|-|-
CAISEGRDTQYF
>TRBV7-2|17|-|many
CASSLATGPVAYTEAFF
>TRBV20-1|15|TRBD2|few
CSASPGTAGEETQYF
>TRBV25-1|13|-|many
CASSSFGLQPQHF
>TRBV15|17|TRBD2|few
CATSRDVASGVQETQYF
>TRBV6-1|15|-|many
CASSGTDYSNQPQHF
>TRBV18|15|-|few
CASSPPGRGDQPQHF
>TRBV7-9|10|-|many
CASSSTELFF
>TRBV12-3/TRBV12-4|14|-|many
CASSFSGVSTEAFF
>TRBV11-2|15|TRBD1|many
CASSSPGQGIHEQYF
>TRBV5-6|17|TRBD2|-
CASSPGLAETIQETQYF
>TRBV11-2|12|-|many
CASSRVTGELFF
>TRBV7-2|16|-|-
CASSLNDPTAGNTIYF
>TRBV27|16|TRBD1|-
CASSLTGKFPYNEQFF
>TRBV25-1|19|TRBD2|few
CASSASLAGGPGWTGELFF
>TRBV4-1|15|TRBD2|many
CASSQVGGGTYEQYF
>TRBV6-5|14|TRBD1|few
CASSNGQGQETQYF
>TRBV6-4|18|TRBD1|-
CASTMTSGQRSGANVLTF
>TRBV27|12|-|-
CASSIGTDTQYF